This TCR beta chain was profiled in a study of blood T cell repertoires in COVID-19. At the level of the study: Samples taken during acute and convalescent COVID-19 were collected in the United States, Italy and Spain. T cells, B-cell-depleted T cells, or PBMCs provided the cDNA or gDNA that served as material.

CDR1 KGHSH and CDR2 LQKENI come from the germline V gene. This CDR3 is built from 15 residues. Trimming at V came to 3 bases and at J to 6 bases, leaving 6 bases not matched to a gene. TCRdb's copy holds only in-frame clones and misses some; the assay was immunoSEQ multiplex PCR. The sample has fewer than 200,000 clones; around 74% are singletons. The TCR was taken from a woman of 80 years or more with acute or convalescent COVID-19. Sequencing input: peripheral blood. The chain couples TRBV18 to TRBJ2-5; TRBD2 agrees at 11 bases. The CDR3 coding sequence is TGTGCCAGCTCACCTTCTAGCGGGAGGTATCAGACCCAGTACTTC. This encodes CASSPSSGRYQTQYF.